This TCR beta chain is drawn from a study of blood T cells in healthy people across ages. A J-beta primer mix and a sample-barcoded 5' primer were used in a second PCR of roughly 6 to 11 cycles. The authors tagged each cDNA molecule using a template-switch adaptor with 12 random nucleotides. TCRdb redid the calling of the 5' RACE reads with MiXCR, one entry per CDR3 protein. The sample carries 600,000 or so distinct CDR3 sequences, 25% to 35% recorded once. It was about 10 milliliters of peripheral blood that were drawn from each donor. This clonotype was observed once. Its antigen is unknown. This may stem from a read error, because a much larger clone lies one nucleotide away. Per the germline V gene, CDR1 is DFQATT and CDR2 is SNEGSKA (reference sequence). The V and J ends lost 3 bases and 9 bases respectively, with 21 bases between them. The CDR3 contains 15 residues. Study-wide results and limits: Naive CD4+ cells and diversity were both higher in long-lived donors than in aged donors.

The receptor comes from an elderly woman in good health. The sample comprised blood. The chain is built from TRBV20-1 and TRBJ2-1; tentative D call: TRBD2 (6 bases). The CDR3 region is CSARLGKRRAGEQFF. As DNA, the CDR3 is TGCAGTGCTAGGCTGGGCAAGCGGAGGGCCGGTGAGCAGTTCTTC.